These T cell receptor beta chains were read from a single sample in a study of blood T cell repertoires in COVID-19. The protocol was immunoSEQ multiplex PCR, while the TCRdb copy is restricted to in-frame clones and leaves out a portion. Found here are over 200,000 clones, 65% to 85% of them singletons; the top ten hold roughly 1.2%. The specimen was peripheral blood. The receptors were sampled from a woman in her twenties or thirties with COVID-19, enrolled during active disease. Each CDR3 is given with its conserved first and last residue. A D gene is named only where the DNA matches it firmly. Some rows mark clone size as missing; the rest say once, few, many or name a class of expanded clone.

D gene	V gene	clone size	J gene	CDR3 protein	CDR3 DNA
.	TRBV28	.	TRBJ1-5	CASSGAGEGFQPQHF	TGTGCCAGCAGCGGTGCAGGGGAGGGTTTTCAGCCCCAGCATTTT
TRBD1	TRBV4-3	.	TRBJ2-1	CASSQDHTGGVEQFF	TGCGCCAGCAGCCAAGATCATACAGGGGGCGTTGAGCAGTTCTTC
.	TRBV7-9	.	TRBJ2-7	CASSPPVGGRRHEQYF	TGTGCCAGCAGCCCCCCCGTGGGGGGGCGCCGCCACGAGCAGTACTTC
.	TRBV7-2	.	TRBJ2-6	CASSLLRAGANVLTF	TGTGCCAGCAGCTTACTCAGGGCTGGGGCCAACGTCCTGACTTTC
TRBD1	TRBV19	.	TRBJ1-2	CASSIQGANYGYTF	TGTGCCAGTAGTATTCAGGGGGCTAACTATGGCTACACCTTC
TRBD2	TRBV14	once	TRBJ2-3	CASSHSLRGRGDTQYF	TGTGCCAGCAGCCATTCTCTACGGGGGAGGGGTGATACGCAGTATTTT
TRBD2	TRBV15	.	TRBJ2-5	CATSRDSGAHETQYF	TGTGCCACCAGCAGAGATAGCGGGGCCCACGAGACCCAGTACTTC
.	TRBV4-2	.	TRBJ2-6	CASSQEGPGANVLTF	TGTGCCAGCAGCCAAGAGGGGCCTGGGGCCAACGTCCTGACTTTC
TRBD2	TRBV6-2/TRBV6-3	few	TRBJ2-1	CASSLRSGFLHEQFF	TGTGCCAGCAGTCTTCGTAGCGGGTTCCTACATGAGCAGTTCTTC
.	TRBV14	.	TRBJ2-5	CASSQDSSWGGLETQYF	TGTGCCAGCAGCCAAGATAGCTCGTGGGGGGGCTTGGAGACCCAGTACTTC
.	TRBV6-2/TRBV6-3	few	TRBJ1-5	CASSYEVGPQHF	TGTGCCAGCAGTTACGAGGTTGGGCCCCAGCATTTT
TRBD2	TRBV19	.	TRBJ2-7	CASSKGLAGTYYEQYF	TGTGCCAGTAGTAAAGGACTAGCGGGCACCTACTACGAGCAGTACTTC
.	TRBV11-1	once	TRBJ2-3	CASSRGGTDTQYF	TGTGCCAGCAGCCGTGGGGGGACAGATACGCAGTATTTT
TRBD2	TRBV7-7	.	TRBJ2-2	CASSSSSGSRYTGELFF	TGTGCCAGCAGCTCGAGTAGCGGGAGCCGGTACACCGGGGAGCTGTTTTTT
TRBD1	TRBV7-6	.	TRBJ2-5	CASSSDRGRETQYF	TGTGCCAGCAGCTCGGACAGGGGGCGGGAGACCCAGTACTTC
.	TRBV28	.	TRBJ2-1	CASNINYYEQFF	TGTGCCAGCAACATAAACTACTATGAGCAGTTCTTC
TRBD1	TRBV19	.	TRBJ1-2	CASTPGQGSANYGYTF	TGTGCCAGTACTCCGGGACAGGGGTCAGCTAACTATGGCTACACCTTC
TRBD2	TRBV7-9	once	TRBJ2-3	CASSLGLAGEADTQYF	TGTGCCAGCAGCTTAGGACTAGCGGGAGAGGCAGATACGCAGTATTTT
TRBD2	TRBV27	.	TRBJ2-1	CASRAGGINNEQFF	TGTGCCAGCCGAGCGGGAGGGATTAACAATGAGCAGTTCTTC
.	TRBV4-1	few	TRBJ1-1	CASSQEGHLNTEAFF	TGCGCCAGCAGCCAAGAGGGACATCTGAACACTGAAGCTTTCTTT
.	TRBV4-2	.	TRBJ2-5	CASSQTAQLQETQYF	TGTGCCAGCAGCCAAACAGCCCAACTCCAAGAGACCCAGTACTTC
TRBD1	TRBV25-1	.	TRBJ1-2	CASSAPGTGGGAGYTF	TGTGCCAGCAGTGCCCCCGGGACAGGGGGGGGTGCTGGCTACACCTTC
TRBD1	TRBV27	.	TRBJ1-3	CASRQGANSGNTIYF	TGTGCCAGCAGGCAGGGGGCCAACTCTGGAAACACCATATATTTT
TRBD1	TRBV6-1	few	TRBJ2-7	CASSEVGGSGEQYF	TGTGCCAGCAGTGAGGTAGGGGGCTCGGGAGAGCAGTACTTC
TRBD1	TRBV7-3	few	TRBJ2-7	CASSLTDRPAYEQYF	TGTGCCAGCAGCCTGACGGACAGGCCTGCCTACGAGCAGTACTTC
.	TRBV6-2/TRBV6-3	.	TRBJ2-7	CASSYGWAASYEQYF	TGTGCCAGCAGTTACGGTTGGGCTGCGTCCTACGAGCAGTACTTC
TRBD1	TRBV5-1	.	TRBJ2-1	CASSLEDRGYNEQFF	TGCGCCAGCAGCTTGGAAGACAGGGGTTACAATGAGCAGTTCTTC
TRBD2	TRBV13	.	TRBJ2-5	CASSSRLAGGEETQYF	TGTGCCAGCAGCTCCAGACTAGCGGGAGGAGAAGAGACCCAGTACTTC
.	TRBV29-1	.	TRBJ2-3	CSVEGSAGSTDTQYF	TGCAGCGTTGAAGGGTCGGCCGGGAGTACAGATACGCAGTATTTT
.	TRBV7-9	.	TRBJ1-1	CASSSSKGLAEAFF	TGTGCCAGCAGCTCCTCCAAGGGGCTCGCTGAAGCTTTCTTT
.	TRBV25-1	.	TRBJ2-7	CASSEYGVSYEQYF	TGTGCCAGCAGTGAATACGGGGTCTCCTACGAGCAGTACTTC
TRBD1	TRBV13	.	TRBJ1-1	CASSLRTGKNTEAFF	TGTGCCAGCAGCCTCAGGACAGGGAAGAACACTGAAGCTTTCTTT
TRBD1	TRBV6-2/TRBV6-3	.	TRBJ2-7	CASSLSGQGSHEQYF	TGTGCCAGCAGTCTCTCGGGACAGGGGAGCCACGAGCAGTACTTC
TRBD1	TRBV7-9	.	TRBJ1-2	CASSLVRGHGYTF	TGTGCCAGCAGCTTAGTTAGGGGGCATGGCTACACCTTC
TRBD1	TRBV7-9	once	TRBJ1-2	CASSSKAGTGSFASYGYTF	TGTGCCAGCAGCTCCAAAGCCGGGACAGGGTCTTTCGCTAGCTATGGCTACACCTTC
.	TRBV12-3/TRBV12-4	.	TRBJ1-1	CASTTGGYNEAFF	TGTGCCAGCACTACCGGGGGATATAATGAAGCTTTCTTT